The sample holds many counts of the clone carrying this T cell receptor (beta chain). From the 5' RACE reads, TCRdb called clonotypes with MiXCR, one entry per CDR3 protein. This sample has 25,000 to 30,000 distinct CDR3 sequences, with approximately 5.4% found just once. The sample belongs to a study of early T cells in non-severe SARS-CoV-2 infection. Trimming left V 2 bases short and J 7 bases short, with 6 bases between. The CDR3 is made up of 11 amino acids. The germline gives CDR1 SNHLY, CDR2 FYNNEI. The sample was whole blood. V usage is TRBV2 and J usage is TRBJ2-7; the D is unclear. This TCR was recovered from an adult who was a healthcare worker with PCR-confirmed SARS-CoV-2 infection or an uninfected control (not recorded which). CDR3 residues: CASSEMGEQYF. The CDR3 nucleotides are TGTGCCAGCAGTGAAATGGGGGAGCAGTACTTC.